The TCR beta chain under discussion was sequenced for a study of cytomegalovirus exposure and HLA in healthy donors (dated by TCRdb to 2017 to 2019). For context, the study as a whole: According to a later analysis, one platform produced both the roughly 120 validation repertoires and the roughly 650 repertoires of the first cohort. The aim of the study was to test whether cataloging public T cell receptors could identify signatures of past pathogen exposure. A separate validation cohort of approximately 130 different subjects was used in addition to the approximately 700-subject first cohort. The study combined high-throughput TCR immunosequencing, statistical association of individual TCRs with disease status, and machine learning to predict cytomegalovirus infection status. What the work shows at the level of the full study, not this receptor alone: The classifier was reported to diagnose cytomegalovirus status with high specificity and sensitivity in both the original cohort and the validation cohort. Subsequent analysis determined that TCRs grouped into clusters in the first cohort also showed a tendency toward co-occurrence across the 120 validation repertoires, and approximately 94% of cluster scores exceeded 0. The validation cohort had no HLA typing available for a later analysis, so co-occurrence within that cohort was assessed over all 120 or so repertoires. Most TCR sequences were seen in very few donors, while some public TCRs were found in many individuals. It was suggested by the authors that the approach could potentially be generalized to other disease states and immunological phenotypes. The study listed approximately 160 TCR beta chains as associated with cytomegalovirus. Three of the identified cytomegalovirus-associated TCR beta chains were confirmed in vitro to be specific for cytomegalovirus antigens.

As encoded in the germline V gene, CDR1 is SGDLS while CDR2 is YYNGEE. From cysteine to phenylalanine, the CDR3 is 15 amino acids long. Only CDR3 DNA remains: 45 bases, in frame from the first base. At the junction V is shortened by 4 bases and J by 5 bases; bases outside the gene matches: 4. Details on this clone: There is no known antigen for this receptor. No base quality values were provided; no much bigger clone lies one nucleotide off.

Library preparation was by the immunoSEQ multiplex PCR assay. In the original analysis: A statistical classification framework was developed to diagnose cytomegalovirus status using the catalog of TCR beta chain sequences. This is the immuneACCESS table as TCRdb keeps it, with only in-frame sequences that have V and J called. A part of the clones is gone; compared with another copy, unresolved V genes explain less than half, and the rest is unexplained. The V and J calls and clone size are taken from that table; D and trimming were inferred from the DNA. For this sample there are approximately 170,000 clones; 85% appear just once. Jointly, the top ten make up 2% to 2.5% of the sample. Donors formed part of the validation cohort, which comprised 120 subjects and was distinct from the first cohort of over 500 subjects.

The clonotype comes from a man aged 30 to 39 in good health and CMV-seropositive. This chain joins TRBV9 to TRBJ2-2; TRBD2 matches 11 bases in the middle. What was sequenced was PBMCs. The CDR3 protein: CASSPRTSGTGELFF. The nucleotide sequence is TGTGCCAGCAGCCCGCGGACTAGCGGGACCGGGGAGCTGTTTTTT. The reference TRBV9 and TRBJ2-2 proteins fill in what lies around the CDR3, so the full variable domain reads DSGVTQTPKHLITATGQRVTLRCSPRSGDLSVYWYQQSLDQGLQFLIQYYNGEERAKGNILERFSAQQFPDLHSELNLSSLELGDSALYFCASSPRTSGTGELFFGEGSRLTVL.